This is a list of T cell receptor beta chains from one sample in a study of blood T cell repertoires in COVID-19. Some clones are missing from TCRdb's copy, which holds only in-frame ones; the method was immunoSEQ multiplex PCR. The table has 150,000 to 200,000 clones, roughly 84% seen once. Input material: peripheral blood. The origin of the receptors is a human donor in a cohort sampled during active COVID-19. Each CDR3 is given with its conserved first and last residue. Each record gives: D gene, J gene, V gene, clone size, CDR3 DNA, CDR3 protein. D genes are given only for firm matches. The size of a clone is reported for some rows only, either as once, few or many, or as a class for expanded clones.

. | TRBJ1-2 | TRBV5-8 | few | TGTGCCAGCAGCCCGATCGATTCGGGAGGGGGCTACACCTTC | CASSPIDSGGGYTF
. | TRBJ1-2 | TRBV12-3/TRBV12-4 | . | TGTGCCAGCAGTTTATGGGTGGGCGGCTACACCTTC | CASSLWVGGYTF
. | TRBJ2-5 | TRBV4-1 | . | TGCGCCAGCAGTCGGTACGGGGGACGTCAAGAGACCCAGTACTTC | CASSRYGGRQETQYF
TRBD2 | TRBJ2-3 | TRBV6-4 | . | TGTGCCAGCAGCCATCTAGCGGGAAACACAGATACGCAGTATTTT | CASSHLAGNTDTQYF
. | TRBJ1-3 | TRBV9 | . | TGTGCCAGCAGCGTAGATCCAGGGGACGGAAACACCATATATTTT | CASSVDPGDGNTIYF
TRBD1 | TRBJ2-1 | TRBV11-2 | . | TGTGCCAGCAGCCACGGACAGGGTGCCTTCAATGAGCAGTTCTTC | CASSHGQGAFNEQFF
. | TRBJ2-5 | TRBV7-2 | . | TGTGCCAGCAGCTTAGGTCTGAGGGCAGAGACCCAGTACTTC | CASSLGLRAETQYF
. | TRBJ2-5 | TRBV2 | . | TGTGCCAGCAGGGTCGCCCAGGCCCAAGAGACCCAGTACTTC | CASRVAQAQETQYF
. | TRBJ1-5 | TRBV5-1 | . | TGCGCCAGCAGCTTGGACAGCCAATATCAGCCCCAGCATTTT | CASSLDSQYQPQHF
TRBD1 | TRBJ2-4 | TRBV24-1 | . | TGTGCCACCAGCGAATCCAGGGGGACGGCAGACATTCAGTACTTC | CATSESRGTADIQYF
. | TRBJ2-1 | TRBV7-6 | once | TGTGCCAGCAGCCAGGATATCCGGTCGAGCTCCTACAATGAGCAGTTCTTC | CASSQDIRSSSYNEQFF
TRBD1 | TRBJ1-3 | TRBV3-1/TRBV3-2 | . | TGTGCCAGCAGCCCCGGGACAGGGTCTGGAAACACCATATATTTT | CASSPGTGSGNTIYF
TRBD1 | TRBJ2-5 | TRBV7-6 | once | TGTGCCAGCAGCTTCCCCGGGACAGGGGGCAAGGAGACCCAGTACTTC | CASSFPGTGGKETQYF
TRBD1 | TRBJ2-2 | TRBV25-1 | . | TGTGCCAGCAGTGTTACAGGGGTCACCGGGGAGCTGTTTTTT | CASSVTGVTGELFF
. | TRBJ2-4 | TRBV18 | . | TGTGCCAGCTCACCCCCGCGGGCGTTTACCAAAAACATTCAGTACTTC | CASSPPRAFTKNIQYF
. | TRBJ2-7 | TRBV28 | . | TGTGCCAGCCAACAGGGTGACGCCTACGAGCAGTACTTC | CASQQGDAYEQYF
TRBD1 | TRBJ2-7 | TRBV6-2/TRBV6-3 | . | TGTGCCAGCAGTATGGGACAGGGACTATACGAGCAGTACTTC | CASSMGQGLYEQYF
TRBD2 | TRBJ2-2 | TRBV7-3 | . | TGTGCCAGCAGCCTCCCCAGAAGCGGGAGTGGCACCGGGGAGCTGTTTTTT | CASSLPRSGSGTGELFF
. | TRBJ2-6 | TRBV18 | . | TGTGCCAGCTCCCCCTGGCCCTCTGGGGCCAACGTCCTGACTTTC | CASSPWPSGANVLTF
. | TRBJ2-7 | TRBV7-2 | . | TGTGCCAGCAGCTGGGACTGGGAAGGGGAGCAGTACTTC | CASSWDWEGEQYF
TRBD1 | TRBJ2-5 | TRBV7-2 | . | TGTGCCAGCAGCTTAGGTCAGACAGGGAAGGAGACCCAGTACTTC | CASSLGQTGKETQYF
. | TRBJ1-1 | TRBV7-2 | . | TGTGCCAGCAGCCTACCGATAGCGAACACTGAAGCTTTCTTT | CASSLPIANTEAFF
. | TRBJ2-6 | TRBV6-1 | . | TGTGCCAGCAGTGAGACTCGGGGTACCGGGGCCAACGTCCTGACTTTC | CASSETRGTGANVLTF
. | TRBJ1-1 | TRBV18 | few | TGTGCCAGCTCACCGATCGGGAGCACTGAAGCTTTCTTT | CASSPIGSTEAFF
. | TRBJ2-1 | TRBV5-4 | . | TGTGCCAGCAGCTTTCAGGGGGTAAGCGGGAGCTTCTACAATGAGCAGTTCTTC | CASSFQGVSGSFYNEQFF
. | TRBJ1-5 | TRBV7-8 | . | TGTGCCAGCAGCTTAGATCAGGGATTCTCAACTCGCAATCAGCCCCAGCATTTT | CASSLDQGFSTRNQPQHF
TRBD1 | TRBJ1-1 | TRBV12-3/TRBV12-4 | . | TGTGCCAGCAGAGACAGGGTAACTGAAGCTTTCTTT | CASRDRVTEAFF
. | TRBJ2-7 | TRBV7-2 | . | TGTGCCAGCGGAGACCGCTACGAGCAGTACTTC | CASGDRYEQYF
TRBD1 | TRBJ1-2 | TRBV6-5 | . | TGTGCCAGCAGTATCGGACAGGTGCGGACCTTC | CASSIGQVRTF
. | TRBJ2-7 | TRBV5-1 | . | TGCGCCAGCAGCTTGGAGGACATGGACGAGCAGTACTTC | CASSLEDMDEQYF
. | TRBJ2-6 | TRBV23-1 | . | TGCGCCAGCAGTCAACCCCTCCCCGACCCCCGAGGAGGGGCCAACGTCCTGACTTTC | CASSQPLPDPRGGANVLTF
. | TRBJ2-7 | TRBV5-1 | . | TGCGCCAGCAGCTTTATAGGACTGAGGGAGCAGTACTTC | CASSFIGLREQYF
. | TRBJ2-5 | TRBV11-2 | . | TGTGCCAGCAGCTTAGGGGTAGCAGAGACCCAGTACTTC | CASSLGVAETQYF
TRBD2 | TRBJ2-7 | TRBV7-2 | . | TGTGCCAGCAGCTTACTAGCGGGGGGGCTCGGGTACGAGCAGTACTTC | CASSLLAGGLGYEQYF
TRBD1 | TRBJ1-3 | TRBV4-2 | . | TGTGCCAGCAGCCAAGCCCCCGGGACAGGGAAGGACACCATATATTTT | CASSQAPGTGKDTIYF
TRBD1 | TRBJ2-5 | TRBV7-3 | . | TGTGCCAGCAGCCTGACAGGGGAGCAAGAGACCCAGTACTTC | CASSLTGEQETQYF
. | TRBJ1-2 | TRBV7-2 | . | TGTGCCAGCAGCGAATACAGAACAACTAACTATGGCTACACCTTC | CASSEYRTTNYGYTF
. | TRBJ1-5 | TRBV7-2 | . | TGTGCCAGCAGCCTGCGGGGCGGAGGCAATCAGCCCCAGCATTTT | CASSLRGGGNQPQHF
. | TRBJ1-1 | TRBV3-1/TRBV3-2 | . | TGTGCCAGCAGGGGCACCCTGGGCACTGAAGCTTTCTTT | CASRGTLGTEAFF
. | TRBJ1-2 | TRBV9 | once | TGTGCCAGCAGCGTAGTGGCCTATGGCTACACCTTC | CASSVVAYGYTF
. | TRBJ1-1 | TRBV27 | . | TGTGCCAGCAGCCCCGGGACTGGGAACACTGAAGCTTTCTTT | CASSPGTGNTEAFF
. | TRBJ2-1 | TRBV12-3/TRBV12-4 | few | TGTGCCAGCAGTTTAGAAGGCGGTGAGCAGTTCTTC | CASSLEGGEQFF
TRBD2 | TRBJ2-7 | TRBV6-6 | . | TGTGCCAGCAGTCTAGGTAGCGGGAGCGCCCCTCTCACGACCTACGAGCAGTACTTC | CASSLGSGSAPLTTYEQYF
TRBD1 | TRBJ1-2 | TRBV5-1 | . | TGCGCCAGCAGCCCGACAGGGGGCGAAGGCTACACCTTC | CASSPTGGEGYTF
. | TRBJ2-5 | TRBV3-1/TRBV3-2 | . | TGTGCCAGCAGCCAAACCAGCTCAGGGAACCAAGAGACCCAGTACTTC | CASSQTSSGNQETQYF
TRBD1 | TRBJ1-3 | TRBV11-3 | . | TGTGCCAGCAGCTCGGGGACAGTCTCTGGAAACACCATATATTTT | CASSSGTVSGNTIYF
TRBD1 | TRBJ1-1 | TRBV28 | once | TGTGCCAGCAGTCGAGGGACAGAGTTTGAAGCTTTCTTT | CASSRGTEFEAFF
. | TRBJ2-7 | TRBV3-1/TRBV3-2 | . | TGTGCCAGCAGCCAAGATGTTAATCGGCGGGAAGCCTACGAGCAGTACTTC | CASSQDVNRREAYEQYF